Listed below are T cell receptor beta chains from one sample, sequenced in a study of blood T cell repertoires in COVID-19. TCRdb's copy holds only in-frame clones and misses some; the assay was immunoSEQ multiplex PCR. Here the sample spans over 100,000 clones, 60% to 80% being singletons. The specimen was peripheral blood. The receptors here all came from a woman aged 65 to 85 with acute or convalescent COVID-19. The CDR3 runs from the conserved cysteine through the conserved F or W. The order of the fields is V gene, J gene, clone size, D gene, CDR3 protein, CDR3 DNA. D genes are given only for firm matches. Size is omitted from some rows. Given values are once, few, many or a class for expanded clones.

TRBV9	TRBJ2-3	few	-	CASTVGGLGGDTQYF	TGTGCCAGCACCGTGGGGGGTTTAGGCGGAGATACGCAGTATTTT
TRBV4-3	TRBJ2-6	-	-	CASSQDRATGANVLTF	TGCGCCAGCAGCCAAGATCGAGCAACTGGGGCCAACGTCCTGACTTTC
TRBV10-2	TRBJ1-3	-	-	CASSEDQARPGNTIYF	TGCGCCAGCAGTGAAGATCAAGCCAGGCCTGGAAACACCATATATTTT
TRBV18	TRBJ2-5	-	TRBD1	CASSPRTGSEETQYF	TGTGCCAGCTCACCAAGGACAGGGTCGGAAGAGACCCAGTACTTC
TRBV5-8	TRBJ1-2	-	-	CASSLYRNYGYTF	TGTGCCAGCAGCTTATACAGAAACTATGGCTACACCTTC
TRBV10-3	TRBJ1-5	many	TRBD1	CAISGDRDGQPQHF	TGTGCCATCAGTGGGGACAGGGATGGTCAGCCCCAGCATTTT
TRBV11-3	TRBJ2-3	-	TRBD2	CASSRGGSSADTQYF	TGTGCCAGCAGCCGGGGCGGGAGTAGCGCAGATACGCAGTATTTT
TRBV5-5	TRBJ1-2	few	TRBD1	CASSPRTGQNYGYTF	TGTGCCAGCAGCCCTAGGACAGGGCAGAACTATGGCTACACCTTC
TRBV9	TRBJ1-5	-	-	CASSVSPRQPQHF	TGTGCCAGCAGCGTATCCCCACGGCAGCCCCAGCATTTT
TRBV14	TRBJ2-1	-	TRBD1	CASSLLDRALQGDEQFF	TGTGCCAGCAGCCTCTTGGACAGGGCCCTCCAAGGGGATGAGCAGTTCTTC
TRBV18	TRBJ2-5	-	-	CASSPTSAIAALGTQYF	TGTGCCAGCTCCCCAACCTCGGCTATAGCGGCCCTGGGGACCCAGTACTTC
TRBV19	TRBJ1-2	-	TRBD1	CASSWSGQGANLYGYTF	TGTGCCAGTAGCTGGTCCGGACAGGGGGCTAACCTTTATGGCTACACCTTC
TRBV5-1	TRBJ2-1	-	-	CASSLVAGATYNEQFF	TGCGCCAGCAGCTTGGTCGCAGGGGCAACTTACAATGAGCAGTTCTTC
TRBV30	TRBJ2-7	-	-	CAWTVDSYEQYF	TGTGCCTGGACGGTTGACTCCTACGAGCAGTACTTC
TRBV11-2	TRBJ2-7	few	TRBD1	CASSLGRGPPYEQYF	TGTGCCAGCAGCTTAGGCAGGGGGCCCCCCTACGAGCAGTACTTC
TRBV12-3/TRBV12-4	TRBJ2-2	-	-	CASSLNTRELFF	TGTGCCAGCAGTTTAAACACGAGGGAGCTGTTTTTT
TRBV10-3	TRBJ1-6	-	-	CAISEAQNNSPLHF	TGTGCCATCAGTGAGGCACAGAATAATTCACCCCTCCACTTT
TRBV19	TRBJ2-1	few	TRBD2	CATLGSGGFSYNEQFF	TGTGCCACCCTGGGGAGCGGGGGTTTCTCCTACAATGAGCAGTTCTTC
TRBV30	TRBJ2-7	once	TRBD1	CAWSPMRGRFYEQYF	TGTGCCTGGAGTCCTATGAGGGGGCGGTTCTACGAGCAGTACTTC
TRBV2	TRBJ2-5	-	-	CASSGVLVGETQYF	TGTGCCAGCAGTGGGGTATTAGTGGGCGAGACCCAGTACTTC
TRBV6-2/TRBV6-3	TRBJ2-3	-	-	CASSYIPGRGSPHTQYF	TGTGCCAGCAGTTATATCCCAGGGCGGGGCTCGCCCCATACGCAGTATTTT
TRBV3-1/TRBV3-2	TRBJ2-3	-	-	CASSRNTDTQYF	TGTGCCAGCAGTCGTAACACAGATACGCAGTATTTT
TRBV14	TRBJ2-2	few	-	CASSPGTRLRTGELFF	TGTGCCAGCAGCCCCGGGACAAGACTACGGACCGGGGAGCTGTTTTTT
TRBV5-1	TRBJ1-1	few	TRBD1	CASSLESGQGAFF	TGCGCCAGCAGCTTGGAGTCCGGACAGGGAGCTTTCTTT
TRBV9	TRBJ2-3	-	-	CASSTPATHTQYF	TGTGCCAGCAGCACTCCAGCGACCCATACGCAGTATTTT
TRBV2	TRBJ2-2	few	TRBD2	CASSVIAGVAGELFF	TGTGCCAGCAGTGTAATAGCGGGAGTGGCGGGGGAGCTGTTTTTT
TRBV7-9	TRBJ2-3	-	TRBD2	CASSLGAGGHGNTQYF	TGTGCCAGCAGCTTAGGGGCGGGGGGCCACGGAAATACGCAGTATTTT
TRBV2	TRBJ2-7	-	-	CASTLEGYEQYF	TGTGCCAGCACCCTGGAGGGGTACGAGCAGTACTTC
TRBV9	TRBJ1-2	-	-	CASSVDSSNYGYTF	TGTGCCAGCAGCGTTGACAGCTCTAACTATGGCTACACCTTC
TRBV28	TRBJ2-7	-	-	CASRGVAGSYEQYF	TGTGCCAGCAGGGGGGTCGCGGGGTCCTACGAGCAGTACTTC
TRBV2	TRBJ1-5	-	-	CASSDSGQGGNQPQHF	TGTGCCAGCAGTGACTCGGGGCAGGGAGGAAATCAGCCCCAGCATTTT
TRBV10-1	TRBJ2-3	few	-	CASSPGTSFTDTQYF	TGCGCCAGCAGTCCCGGGACATCCTTCACAGATACGCAGTATTTT
TRBV28	TRBJ2-2	-	-	CESQSGTGELFF	TGTGAATCCCAGTCAGGCACCGGGGAGCTGTTTTTT
TRBV2	TRBJ1-5	-	-	CASRRGNQPQHF	TGTGCCAGCAGGAGGGGCAATCAGCCCCAGCATTTT
TRBV7-8	TRBJ2-3	few	-	CASSLDSRGLADTQYF	TGTGCCAGCAGCTTAGACTCGCGGGGTCTCGCAGATACGCAGTATTTT
TRBV25-1	TRBJ2-7	many	-	CASSGGTQDEQYF	TGTGCCAGCAGTGGCGGGACTCAAGACGAGCAGTACTTC
TRBV3-1/TRBV3-2	TRBJ1-2	many	TRBD1	CASSQTQGAHYGYTF	TGTGCCAGCAGCCAGACACAGGGGGCGCACTATGGCTACACCTTC